This T cell receptor (beta chain) appears in the sequencing data of a study of T cell repertoires in cytomegalovirus infection. This clonotype was recorded many times. The CDR3 consists of 14 residues. CDR1 is SQVTM, CDR2 ANQGSEA, per germline. V lost 1 base and J lost 6, with 12 bases in between. TCRdb processed the reads anew with MiXCR; each CDR3 protein has one entry. The sample records 200,000 to 300,000 distinct CDR3 sequences, about an eighth being singletons. The sequenced sample was PBMCs. The sequence came from a human donor in good health (CMV status not recorded). Some clones in this sample may be carry-over from other donors' samples. The gene calls are TRBV29-1 and TRBJ1-4; D not resolved. DNA for the CDR3: TGCAGCGTTGAAGGGTCGACTGCGGATGAAAAACTGTTTTTT. Amino acids: CSVEGSTADEKLFF.